The 20 T cell receptor beta chains below all came from one sample that was sequenced in a study of T cell responses to AZD1222 COVID-19 vaccine. Sequenced by immunoSEQ multiplex PCR; TCRdb stores in-frame clones only, minus some. The table has roughly 140,000 clones, approximately 92% seen once. Sequences were derived from peripheral blood, sampled on day 0 of AZD1222 vaccination. These receptors were collected from an adult in good health.

V gene TRBV6-6 combines with J gene TRBJ2-5; D ambiguous. Germline CDR1 is MNHNY and CDR2 is SVGAGI (reference sequence). Trimming pared 2 bases from V and 5 bases from J, leaving 12 bases between. The length of the CDR3 is 14 residues. The CDR3 region has the DNA TGTGCCAGCAGTTACGGTGGCTTCGGGGAGACCCAGTACTTC. Amino acid sequence: CASSYGGFGETQYF.

The chain joins TRBV2 to TRBJ2-1; D gene ambiguous. Germline CDR1 and CDR2: SNHLY and FYNNEI. Trimming removed 9 bases at V and 0 bases at J, with 15 bases between. The CDR3 is made up of 15 amino acids. This CDR3 reads CASQSNRHSYNEQFF. In DNA form, the CDR3 reads TGTGCCAGTCAGAGTAACAGACACTCCTACAATGAGCAGTTCTTC.

The chain links TRBV11-2 to TRBJ2-7; D remains unclear. V lost 8 bases, J lost 2 bases, and 19 bases lay in between. This CDR3 comprises 15 residues. CDR1 is SGHAT, CDR2 FQNNGV, per germline. Written as DNA, the CDR3 is TGTGCCAGCGGTCCGGTTACCGGGCCCGCCTACGAGCAGTACTTC. Translated, it gives CASGPVTGPAYEQYF.

The genes are TRBV5-1 and TRBJ2-5; TRBD1 matches at 10 bases. The CDR3 length is 15 residues. The junction had 6 bases not matched to a gene; V was cut back by 3 bases and J by 4 bases. Germline CDR1 and CDR2: SGHRS and YFSETQ. CDR3 amino acids: CASSWGTGEGETQYF. CDR3 DNA: TGCGCCAGCAGCTGGGGGACAGGGGAGGGAGAGACCCAGTACTTC.

The genes are TRBV11-2 and TRBJ1-1; D gene unclear. CDR1 and CDR2 from the germline V gene are SGHAT and FQNNGV. Trimming took off 3 bases at V and 5 bases at J, with 13 bases between the two ends. This CDR3 contains 14 residues. In nucleotides, the CDR3 is TGTGCCAGCAGCTTTACAGATGTAGGGACTGAAGCTTTCTTT. Its translation: CASSFTDVGTEAFF.

V is TRBV5-1 and J is TRBJ2-3, with D tentatively TRBD2 (6 bases). Germline values: CDR1 SGHRS, CDR2 YFSETQ. The CDR3 totals 16 residues. V was pared by 2 bases and J by 3 bases, with 16 bases between. For the CDR3, the DNA is TGCGCCAGCAGCTTCCTCTCGGACTACCAAACAGATACGCAGTATTTT. Encoded protein: CASSFLSDYQTDTQYF.

V and J are TRBV30 and TRBJ2-3; 12 positions match TRBD2. Looked up from germline, CDR1 is GTSNPN and CDR2 is SVGIG (reference sequence). Unmatched junction bases numbered 1, after V lost 2 bases and J lost 7 bases. This CDR3 is 13 amino acids long. This CDR3 reads CAWSRTSGNTQYF. The CDR3 bases are TGTGCCTGGAGTAGGACTAGCGGGAATACGCAGTATTTT.

The V gene is TRBV7-9, the J gene TRBJ1-3; no reliable D call. This CDR3 has 15 amino acids. Per germline, CDR1 SEHNR and CDR2 FQNEAQ (reference sequence). V lost 1 base, J lost 11 bases, and 18 bases lay in between. The CDR3 sequence: CASSLGAGTGTAIYF. CDR3 in DNA: TGTGCCAGCAGCTTAGGGGCCGGAACTGGAACGGCCATATATTTT.

This clone was seen only a few times. The rearrangement joins TRBV5-1 to TRBJ2-7; D is tentatively TRBD1 or TRBD2 (5 bases each). The CDR3 covers 14 residues. V lost 0 bases, J lost 4 bases, and 11 bases lay in between. Germline V gene sequence: CDR1 SGHRS, CDR2 YFSETQ. CDR3 protein: CASSLDVGEYEQYF. The CDR3 nucleotides read TGCGCCAGCAGCTTGGATGTGGGGGAGTACGAGCAGTACTTC.

The chain employs TRBV24-1 and TRBJ2-7, with TRBD1 identical over 10 bases. The CDR3 length is 15 residues. V was clipped by 3 bases and J by 7 bases; unmatched bases: 8. In germline, CDR1 is KGHDR, CDR2 SFDVKD. CDR3 in amino acids: CATSDAGTGEGEQYF. The CDR3 coding sequence is TGTGCCACCAGTGATGCCGGGACAGGGGAAGGGGAGCAGTACTTC.

The rearrangement uses TRBV2 and TRBJ1-2; tentatively, D is TRBD1 (5 bases). This CDR3 is 12 amino acids long. Per the germline V gene, CDR1 is SNHLY and CDR2 is FYNNEI. The V end lost 4 bases, the J end lost 4 bases, and 7 bases lay between the germline ends. This CDR3 reads CASSGQSYGYTF. CDR3 sequence (DNA): TGTGCCAGCAGTGGACAGTCCTATGGCTACACCTTC.

CDR3 in amino acids: CATSPGQGHTDTQYF. The CDR3 DNA follows: TGTGCCACCTCACCAGGACAGGGACACACAGATACGCAGTATTTT. The chain is built from TRBV9 and TRBJ2-3; 8 bases fit TRBD1. Germline trimming cut 9 bases from V and 2 bases from J; bases unmatched to any gene: 11. The CDR3 has 15 residues. Per the germline V gene, CDR1 is SGDLS and CDR2 is YYNGEE.

V and J are TRBV10-3 and TRBJ2-7; 10 nucleotides align to TRBD1. V shed 7 bases and J 2 bases; nucleotides not matched to a gene: 2. The length of the CDR3 is 13 residues. Germline values: CDR1 ENHRY, CDR2 SYGVKD. CDR3 loop: CAIMGQGTYEQYF. For the CDR3, the DNA is TGTGCCATCATGGGACAGGGGACCTACGAGCAGTACTTC.

This clone has more than one count but fewer than ten. The V gene is TRBV5-5, the J gene TRBJ1-2; 8 bases line up with TRBD1. Germline CDR1 SGHKS, CDR2 YYEKEE (reference sequence). This CDR3 has 16 residues. The ends lost 4 bases at V and 4 bases at J; junction bases unmatched: 12. The CDR3 sequence: CASSPAVAGGTYGYTF. CDR3 nucleotide sequence: TGTGCCAGCAGCCCGGCCGTGGCAGGGGGCACCTATGGCTACACCTTC. Supplemented by reference TRBV5-5 and TRBJ1-2, the full variable domain reads DAGVTQSPTHLIKTRGQQVTLRCSPISGHKSVSWYQQVLGQGPQFIFQYYEKEERGRGNFPDRFSARQFPNYSSELNVNALLLGDSALYLCASSPAVAGGTYGYTFGSGTRLTVV.

The V call is TRBV11-1, the J call TRBJ1-1; D gene unclear. The CDR3 runs to 13 residues. The germline CDR1 and CDR2 sequences are SGHAT and FQDESV (reference sequence). V was pared by 3 bases and J by 3 bases, with 8 bases between. The CDR3 nucleotides read TGTGCCAGCAGCTTTGACGGACACACTGAAGCTTTCTTT. It encodes CASSFDGHTEAFF.

This chain connects TRBV5-4 to TRBJ2-2; D is perhaps TRBD2 (5 bases). The V and J ends lost 2 bases and 7 bases respectively, with 21 bases between them. Germline CDR1 and CDR2: SGHNT and YYREEE (reference sequence). This CDR3 is 17 amino acids long. CDR3 sequence reads: CASSFFAPSPEGGELFF. CDR3 sequence (DNA): TGTGCCAGCAGCTTTTTTGCGCCCTCCCCCGAGGGCGGGGAGCTGTTTTTT.

V and J are TRBV7-9 and TRBJ1-2; 10 bases line up with TRBD1. The CDR3 loop spans 17 amino acids. V lost 5 bases to trimming and J lost 3 bases; unmatched junction nucleotides: 12. CDR1 is SEHNR, CDR2 FQNEAQ, per germline (reference sequence). The CDR3 region has the DNA TGTGCCAGCAGCCCCGGACAGGGGGGGAGTATTGACTATGGCTACACCTTC. It translates to CASSPGQGGSIDYGYTF.

The chain has TRBV29-1 and TRBJ1-4; TRBD1 agrees at 9 bases. V lost 7 bases and J lost 6; bases outside the gene matches: 3. The CDR3 covers 12 residues. CDR1 and CDR2 from the germline V gene are SQVTM and ANQGSEA. Here the CDR3 DNA reads TGCAGCGCCCGGGACAGGGATGAAAAACTGTTTTTT. Protein sequence: CSARDRDEKLFF.

The CDR3 spells CASSEGGTGSDTQYF. The CDR3, as DNA: TGTGCCAGCAGTGAAGGCGGGACAGGGAGTGATACGCAGTATTTT. J is TRBJ2-3 and V is TRBV6-1; TRBD1 matches at 9 bases. In germline, CDR1 is MNHNS, CDR2 SASEGT. The CDR3 length is 15 residues. V shed 1 base and J 6 bases; nucleotides not matched to a gene: 5.

In this sample, this clone turned up a few times. The chain combines TRBV18 with TRBJ2-1; no clear D. Deletions cut 2 bases from V and 5 bases from J, with 19 bases between. Looked up from germline, CDR1 is KGHSH and CDR2 is LQKENI. This CDR3 is built from 17 residues. This CDR3 reads CASSPDAVVTLHNEQFF. The CDR3 bases are TGTGCCAGCTCACCAGACGCGGTAGTTACCTTACACAATGAGCAGTTCTTC.